Presented here are 16 T cell receptor beta chains from one specimen sequenced in a study of T cell responses to AZD1222 COVID-19 vaccine (dated by TCRdb to about 2021). The sample's time point, from its label and the paper: about 28 days (+/-7) after the second vaccine dose. The treatment or condition label for this specimen denotes: meningococcal conjugate vaccine given as trial control. Library creation used the immunoSEQ multiplex PCR assay. This is the immuneACCESS table as TCRdb keeps it, with only in-frame sequences that have V and J called. A part of the clones is gone; compared with another copy, unresolved V genes explain less than half, and the rest is unexplained. This sample gives about 140,000 clones in total; about 89% of them show up just once. The biggest ten clones account for about 7.5% of the sample. The specimen comprised peripheral blood, sampled 28 days after the second dose of the MenACWY control vaccine. Every receptor here comes from an adult who received the MenACWY meningococcal vaccine as a control.

This clone was observed a handful of times. This chain links TRBV15 with TRBJ2-1, with D perhaps TRBD1 or TRBD2 (5 bases each). Per germline, CDR1 LNHNV and CDR2 YYDKDF (reference sequence). V lost 5 bases to trimming and J lost 7 bases, with 21 bases between them. The CDR3 has 16 residues. CDR3 nucleotides: TGTGCCACCAGCCCCTCCGTTGGGGGTTGGGGTAATGAGCAGTTCTTC. Translated, it gives CATSPSVGGWGNEQFF.

This clone is a singleton in its sample. The V gene is TRBV25-1, the J gene TRBJ1-2, with 9 nucleotides matching TRBD1. The V and J ends lost 3 bases and 8 bases, in that order; junction bases with no gene match: 13. The CDR3 runs 16 residues. Germline-derived CDR1 and CDR2 are MGHDK and SYGVNS. CDR3 nucleotide sequence: TGTGCCAGCAGTGATTCCACAGGGGGCCCCCAGAAGGGCTACACCTTC. As protein: CASSDSTGGPQKGYTF.

This chain connects TRBV28 to TRBJ1-2, with D possibly matching TRBD1 (5 bases). The V gene lost 3 bases and the J gene lost 7 bases, with 12 bases spanning the gap. CDR1 and CDR2 from the germline V gene are MDHEN and SYDVKM. This CDR3 region has 13 residues. The CDR3 region has the DNA TGTGCCAGCAGTTTGTGGCAGGGATCTGGCTACACCTTC. Translating it yields CASSLWQGSGYTF.

The chain uses TRBV15 and TRBJ2-3; TRBD2 matches at 8 bases. CDR1 LNHNV and CDR2 YYDKDF come from the germline V gene (reference sequence). The CDR3 has 16 amino acids. V was clipped by 4 bases and J by 0 bases; unmatched bases: 6. The CDR3 sequence: CATSKPGGPSTDTQYF. The DNA for the CDR3 is TGTGCCACCAGCAAACCGGGGGGGCCGAGCACAGATACGCAGTATTTT. The whole variable domain, remainder taken from reference TRBV15 and TRBJ2-3, is DAMVIQNPRYQVTQFGKPVTLSCSQTLNHNVMYWYQQKSSQAPKLLFHYYDKDFNNEADTPDNFQSRRPNTSFCFLDIRSPGLGDTAMYLCATSKPGGPSTDTQYFGPGTRLTVL.

This sequence joins TRBV30 and TRBJ1-6, with D perhaps matching TRBD1 (6 bases). Germline values: CDR1 GTSNPN, CDR2 SVGIG (reference sequence). The CDR3 contains 15 residues. Trimming pared 5 bases from V and 7 bases from J, leaving 18 bases between. This CDR3 is CAWLPNVQGNSPLHF. The CDR3 bases are TGTGCCTGGCTCCCGAATGTACAGGGCAATTCACCCCTCCACTTT. Filled out from reference TRBV30 and TRBJ1-6, the complete variable domain reads SQTIHQWPATLVQPVGSPLSLECTVEGTSNPNLYWYRQAAGRGLQLLFYSVGIGQISSEVPQNLSASRPQDRQFILSSKKLLLSDSGFYLCAWLPNVQGNSPLHFGNGTRLTVT.

The chain employs TRBV19 and TRBJ1-1; TRBD1 might be the D (5 bases). V lost 5 bases, J lost 0 bases, and 13 bases lay in between. The V gene's germline CDR1 is LNHDA and CDR2 SQIVND (reference sequence). This CDR3 is 15 amino acids long. The CDR3 DNA reads as TGTGCCAGTAGTCTGGATTACAGGATGAACACTGAAGCTTTCTTT. Its translation: CASSLDYRMNTEAFF.

The CDR3 here is CASSFVTSGGAGMSDTQYF. The CDR3 DNA follows: TGTGCCAGCAGTTTCGTGACTAGCGGGGGGGCCGGTATGTCAGATACGCAGTATTTT. V is TRBV28 and J is TRBJ2-3, with 14 bases lining up with TRBD2. The CDR3 totals 19 residues. The germline CDR1 and CDR2 sequences are MDHEN and SYDVKM. V shed 3 bases and J 4 bases; nucleotides not matched to a gene: 12.

About this clone: One junction end disagrees with the germline gene, perhaps due to a read error. V and J are TRBV4-2 and TRBJ1-2, with 8 bases aligning to TRBD1. CDR1 is LGHNA and CDR2 is YNFKEQ in the germline V gene. The CDR3 covers 15 residues. The CDR3 bases are TGTGCCAGCACCCAAAGGACAGGGATAGGCTATGGCTACACCTTC. It is translated as CASTQRTGIGYGYTF.

The DNA of the CDR3 is TGTGCCATCAGTGAGTCCAGCACTAGCGGGAGAGGGGACGAGACCCAGTACTTC. This translates into CAISESSTSGRGDETQYF. The rearrangement joins TRBV10-3 to TRBJ2-5; 11 nucleotides line up with TRBD2. Germline V CDR1 and CDR2: ENHRY, SYGVKD. V shed 0 bases and J 5 bases; nucleotides not matched to a gene: 11. The CDR3 runs 18 residues.

This clone was detected only a few times. The chain links TRBV2 to TRBJ2-2, with 8 bases that match TRBD1. V dropped 6 bases and J dropped 6; count of bases not matched to a gene: 6. This CDR3 region has 14 residues. Germline loops: CDR1 SNHLY, CDR2 FYNNEI. The CDR3 loop is CASSGQGVAGELFF. The CDR3 DNA sequence: TGTGCCAGCAGCGGACAGGGTGTCGCCGGGGAGCTGTTTTTT.

This chain joins TRBV7-2 and TRBJ2-5, with 8 bases lining up with TRBD2. In germline, CDR1 is SGHTA, CDR2 FQGNSA. The CDR3 covers 11 residues. V shed 4 bases and J 11 bases; nucleotides not matched to a gene: 3. This chain's CDR3 is CASSSTSVQYF. The CDR3 DNA follows: TGTGCCAGCAGCTCGACTAGCGTTCAGTACTTC.

The V gene is TRBV19, the J gene TRBJ2-2, with 13 bases that match TRBD2. V shed 7 bases and J 7 bases; nucleotides not matched to a gene: 9. Germline V gene sequence: CDR1 LNHDA, CDR2 SQIVND (reference sequence). This CDR3 has 16 residues. CDR3 sequence: CASKGLAGVLVGELFF. The DNA for the CDR3 is TGTGCCAGTAAAGGACTAGCGGGAGTACTAGTCGGGGAGCTGTTTTTT.

The chain uses TRBV7-2 and TRBJ2-7, with D possibly matching TRBD1 (5 bases). The ends were cut back, 0 bases at V and 0 bases at J, with 9 bases in the middle. The CDR3 loop spans 15 amino acids. Germline V gene sequence: CDR1 SGHTA, CDR2 FQGNSA. This CDR3 reads CASSLALTASYEQYF. The CDR3 DNA follows: TGTGCCAGCAGCTTAGCCCTGACAGCCTCCTACGAGCAGTACTTC.

This rearrangement joins TRBV5-1 to TRBJ2-7, with TRBD1 matching 7 bases. J was trimmed by 2 bases and V by 4 bases; bases with no gene match: 9. The germline V gene has CDR1 SGHRS and CDR2 YFSETQ. There are 15 residues in the CDR3. The CDR3 region is CASSPGQNQAYEQYF. CDR3 DNA: TGCGCCAGCAGCCCGGGACAGAATCAAGCCTACGAGCAGTACTTC. The full variable domain, in which reference TRBV5-1 and TRBJ2-7 provide the parts outside the CDR3, is KAGVTQTPRYLIKTRGQQVTLSCSPISGHRSVSWYQQTPGQGLQFLFEYFSETQRNKGNFPGRFSGRQFSNSRSEMNVSTLELGDSALYLCASSPGQNQAYEQYFGPGTRLTVT.

The gene calls are TRBV3-1 (or the pseudogene TRBV3-2) and TRBJ1-6; 8 bases agree with TRBD1. V was clipped by 0 bases and J by 9 bases; unmatched bases: 16. This CDR3 is 19 amino acids long. Per the germline V gene, CDR1 is LGHDT and CDR2 is YNNKEL (reference sequence). DNA for the CDR3: TGTGCCAGCAGCCAAGAACCAGGGGGCGCCCCGCCCGGGGGTTCACCCCTCCACTTT. Residues: CASSQEPGGAPPGGSPLHF.

In its sample, this clone was seen a few times. The chain combines TRBV5-1 with TRBJ2-3; TRBD2 matches at 11 bases. Germline trimming cut 2 bases from V and 4 bases from J; bases unmatched to any gene: 6. The CDR3 length is 16 residues. Germline assignment: CDR1 SGHRS and CDR2 YFSETQ. The CDR3 nucleotides read TGCGCCAGCAGCTTTATGACTAGCGGGGAAGCAGATACGCAGTATTTT. This codes for CASSFMTSGEADTQYF. The whole variable domain, filled in from reference TRBV5-1 and TRBJ2-3, reads KAGVTQTPRYLIKTRGQQVTLSCSPISGHRSVSWYQQTPGQGLQFLFEYFSETQRNKGNFPGRFSGRQFSNSRSEMNVSTLELGDSALYLCASSFMTSGEADTQYFGPGTRLTVL.